A selection of T cell receptor beta chains follows, all from one sample in a study of cytomegalovirus exposure and HLA in healthy donors. Clones were read by immunoSEQ multiplex PCR, and TCRdb kept only the in-frame ones, dropping some. The sample records roughly 100,000 clones, approximately 14% being singletons. Sequencing input: PBMCs. Source of these receptors: a female donor in good health and CMV-seronegative. CDR3s include the opening cysteine and the closing phenylalanine or tryptophan. The order of the fields is clone size, J gene, V gene, D gene, CDR3 DNA, CDR3 protein. D genes are given only for firm matches. Size tells how often a clone was seen (once, few, many) or the class of an expanded clone, and some rows leave it out.

few TRBJ1-1 TRBV7-2 TRBD1 TGTGCCAGCAGCGAGACAGGGATGAACACTGAAGCTTTCTTT CASSETGMNTEAFF
few TRBJ1-1 TRBV29-1 NA TGCAGCGTTCGCCCCACAGGGAACACTGAAGCTTTCTTT CSVRPTGNTEAFF
NA TRBJ1-1 TRBV7-9 NA TGTGCCAGCAGCTTGGGAGATTTGAACACTGAAGCTTTCTTT CASSLGDLNTEAFF
NA TRBJ2-5 TRBV7-8 NA TGTGCCAGCAGCTTGGGACTGTCCCAAGAGACCCAGTACTTC CASSLGLSQETQYF
NA TRBJ1-2 TRBV2 TRBD1 TGTGCCAGCGACCCCGAGGGACAGCTCTATGGCTACACCTTC CASDPEGQLYGYTF
NA TRBJ1-2 TRBV5-1 TRBD1 TGCGCCAGCAGCGGGGGGGACAGGGCGGCGGATGGCTACACCTTC CASSGGDRAADGYTF
few TRBJ1-1 TRBV10-3 TRBD1 TGTGCCATCAGGGGCGACAGGGAGAACACTGAAGCTTTCTTT CAIRGDRENTEAFF
few TRBJ1-2 TRBV9 NA TGTGCCAGCAGCCCCACCGGGTATGGCTACACCTTC CASSPTGYGYTF
NA TRBJ1-1 TRBV19 NA TGTGCCAGTAGGCAGACAGGTTTCAACACTGAAGCTTTCTTT CASRQTGFNTEAFF
few TRBJ2-3 TRBV5-1 NA TGCGCCAGCAGCCCGGGACACTCCCCCCTTAGCACAGATACGCAGTATTTT CASSPGHSPLSTDTQYF
NA TRBJ2-1 TRBV28 NA TGTGCCAGCAGCCCTCAGGGGTTCTCCTACAATGAGCAGTTCTTC CASSPQGFSYNEQFF
NA TRBJ1-5 TRBV11-3 NA TGTGCCAGCAGCTTAGTGGGGGGGGTTAAGCCCCAGCATTTT CASSLVGGVKPQHF
NA TRBJ2-7 TRBV5-1 NA TGCGCCAGCAGCCCTTTAGGAGGGACCTACGAGCAGTACTTC CASSPLGGTYEQYF
NA TRBJ1-1 TRBV5-1 NA TGCGCCAGCAGCTTTGACGGAGCTGAAGCTTTCTTT CASSFDGAEAFF
NA TRBJ1-3 TRBV28 TRBD1 TGTGCCAGCAGCGTTATCAGGGGGCTTTATGGAAACACCATATATTTT CASSVIRGLYGNTIYF
few TRBJ1-1 TRBV5-1 TRBD1 TGCGCCAGCAGCCCCGGACAGGGCGGGACTGAAGCTTTCTTT CASSPGQGGTEAFF
few TRBJ2-1 TRBV7-8 TRBD2 TGTGCCAGCAGCTTACGCACTAGCGGGGGGGCCTCCTACAATGAGCAGTTCTTC CASSLRTSGGASYNEQFF
NA TRBJ1-2 TRBV7-9 TRBD1 TGTGCCAGCAGCTTAGAGACAGGGATGGGCGGCTACACCTTC CASSLETGMGGYTF
NA TRBJ2-1 TRBV27 NA TGTGCCAGCAGTTTATGGCTTGGAGACAATGAGCAGTTCTTC CASSLWLGDNEQFF
NA TRBJ1-2 TRBV11-2 NA TGTGCCAGCTCTCTTACCCGGGGAACAATCTATGGCTACACCTTC CASSLTRGTIYGYTF
NA TRBJ1-2 TRBV7-2 TRBD1 TGTGCCAGCAGCACTGGACAGGGCTATGGCTACACCTTC CASSTGQGYGYTF
few TRBJ2-2 TRBV5-4 TRBD2 TGTGCCAGCAGCCAGGGACTAGCGAGCACCGGGGAGCTGTTTTTT CASSQGLASTGELFF
few TRBJ1-5 TRBV10-1 NA TGCGCCAGCAGTGAGTCCGGGTATCAGCCCCAGCATTTT CASSESGYQPQHF
NA TRBJ2-2 TRBV4-3 NA TGCGCCAGCAGCCAAGGGACGGGGATGAGTGGGGAGCTGTTTTTT CASSQGTGMSGELFF
few TRBJ1-1 TRBV7-2 TRBD1 TGTGCCAGCAGCTTACGACAGGGATCGAACACTGAAGCTTTCTTT CASSLRQGSNTEAFF
NA TRBJ2-7 TRBV23-1 TRBD1 TGCGCCAGCGCCCCCGCGCAGGGGGCTTTCGTGTCCTACGAGCAGTACTTC CASAPAQGAFVSYEQYF
NA TRBJ2-1 TRBV9 TRBD1 TGTGCCAGCAGCGTAGGTGGGACAGGGTCCTACAATGAGCAGTTCTTC CASSVGGTGSYNEQFF
NA TRBJ2-1 TRBV5-1 TRBD1 TGCGCCAGCAGCGCCCGGGACAGAGGCTACAATGAGCAGTTCTTC CASSARDRGYNEQFF
NA TRBJ2-5 TRBV5-6 NA TGTGCCAGCAGCCCTCAGGGTTTGGGGCAGTACTTC CASSPQGLGQYF
NA TRBJ2-7 TRBV15 TRBD1 TGTGCCACCAGCAGAGATTTCACAGGGGGATACGAGCAGTACTTC CATSRDFTGGYEQYF
NA TRBJ1-1 TRBV4-1 NA TGCGCCAGCAGCCAAGATCGGTTGAACACTGAAGCTTTCTTT CASSQDRLNTEAFF
few TRBJ2-7 TRBV30 NA TGTGCCTGGAGTGTAGGTTTGAGGAACTACGAGCAGTACTTC CAWSVGLRNYEQYF
few TRBJ1-3 TRBV29-1 NA TGCAGCGTTAGCGGACAGGGAAACACCATATATTTT CSVSGQGNTIYF
few TRBJ2-7 TRBV30 TRBD1 TGTGCCTGGGACTCGGGACAGCTTACCTACGAGCAGTACTTC CAWDSGQLTYEQYF
few TRBJ2-7 TRBV25-1 NA TGTGCCAGCAGTGAATTAAACTCCGAGCAGTACTTC CASSELNSEQYF
NA TRBJ2-1 TRBV4-1 NA TGCGCCAGCAGCCAAGGGGTAGCTAGGAATGAGCAGTTCTTC CASSQGVARNEQFF
few TRBJ2-7 TRBV25-1 NA TGTGCCAGCAGTGAATGGAGTAAGAGGTACGAGCAGTACTTC CASSEWSKRYEQYF
few TRBJ2-3 TRBV7-9 TRBD2 TGTGCCAGCAGCTTAACTAGCGGGGTCGGAGATACGCAGTATTTT CASSLTSGVGDTQYF
NA TRBJ2-7 TRBV9 TRBD2 TGTGCCAGCAGCCCTAGCGGGAGGGTCTACGAGCAGTACTTC CASSPSGRVYEQYF
NA TRBJ2-1 TRBV7-2 NA TGTGCCAGCAGCTTAGTTTCGGGGGAGGCGTTCTTC CASSLVSGEAFF
few TRBJ1-3 TRBV7-9 TRBD1 TGTGCCAGCAGCTCAATTTCCGGGACAGGGAACACCATATATTTT CASSSISGTGNTIYF
NA TRBJ2-7 TRBV19 TRBD1 TGTGCCAGTAGTCGGACAGGGCCCTACGAGCAGTACTTC CASSRTGPYEQYF
few TRBJ1-1 TRBV4-1 NA TGCGCCAGCAGCCAAGATCCCTGGAACACTGAAGCTTTCTTT CASSQDPWNTEAFF
few TRBJ2-1 TRBV9 TRBD2 TGTGCCAGCAGCTCTCGGCTAGCGGGAGTATGGAATGAGCAGTTCTTC CASSSRLAGVWNEQFF
NA TRBJ2-7 TRBV9 NA TGTGCCAGCAGCGTAGGCCCAGACAGTTACTACGAGCAGTACTTC CASSVGPDSYYEQYF
NA TRBJ1-1 TRBV6-6 NA TGTGCCAGCAGTTCCTTAAGAGGTGAAGCTTTCTTT CASSSLRGEAFF
few TRBJ2-1 TRBV5-6 NA TGTGCCAGCAGCTTTACTCGAAATGAGCAGTTCTTC CASSFTRNEQFF
NA TRBJ2-7 TRBV15 NA TGTGCCACCAGCACCCGGACAGGAGGGTCCTACGAGCAGTACTTC CATSTRTGGSYEQYF
NA TRBJ1-2 TRBV5-4 TRBD1 TGTGCCAGCAGCTCGTCCGTTCTCGGCTCAGGGGGTGATGGCTACACCTTC CASSSSVLGSGGDGYTF